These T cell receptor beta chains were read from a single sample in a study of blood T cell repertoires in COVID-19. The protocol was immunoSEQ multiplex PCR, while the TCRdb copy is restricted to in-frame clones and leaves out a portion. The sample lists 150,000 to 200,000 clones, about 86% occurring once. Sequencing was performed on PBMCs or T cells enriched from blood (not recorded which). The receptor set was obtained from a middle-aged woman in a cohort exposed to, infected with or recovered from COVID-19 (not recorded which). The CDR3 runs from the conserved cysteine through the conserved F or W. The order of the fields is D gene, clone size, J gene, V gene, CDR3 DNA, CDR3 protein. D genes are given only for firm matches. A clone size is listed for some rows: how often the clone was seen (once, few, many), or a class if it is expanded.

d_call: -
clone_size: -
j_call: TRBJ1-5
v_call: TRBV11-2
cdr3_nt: TGTGCCAGCAGCTTAGGGACTGCTCAGCCCCAGCATTTT
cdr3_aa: CASSLGTAQPQHF

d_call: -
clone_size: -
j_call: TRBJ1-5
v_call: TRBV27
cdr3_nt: TGTGCCAGCAGTTCCCTCTCAGGCTTAAATCAGCCCCAGCATTTT
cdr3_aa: CASSSLSGLNQPQHF

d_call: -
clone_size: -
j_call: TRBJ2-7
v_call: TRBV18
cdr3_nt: TGTGCCAGCTCACCAGGGCAGGGCGACGAGCAGTACTTC
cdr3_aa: CASSPGQGDEQYF

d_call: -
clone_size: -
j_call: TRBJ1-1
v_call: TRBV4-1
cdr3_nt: TGCGCCAGCAGCCCAGTTCGCAGGGAAGTTGGGAACACTGAAGCTTTCTTT
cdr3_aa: CASSPVRREVGNTEAFF

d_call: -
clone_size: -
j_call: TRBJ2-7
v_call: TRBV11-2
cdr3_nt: TGTGCCAGCAGCTTAACGATTCAGGGGCTACTCTACGAGCAGTACTTC
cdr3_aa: CASSLTIQGLLYEQYF

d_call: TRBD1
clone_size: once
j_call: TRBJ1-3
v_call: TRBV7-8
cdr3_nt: TGTGCCAGCAGCCCAGGGAGGACAGGCTCTGGAAACACCATATATTTT
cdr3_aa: CASSPGRTGSGNTIYF

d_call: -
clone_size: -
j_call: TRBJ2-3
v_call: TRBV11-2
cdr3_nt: TGTGCCAGCAGCTTAGGGTTACAGGGAGGGGGCACAGATACGCAGTATTTT
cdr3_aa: CASSLGLQGGGTDTQYF

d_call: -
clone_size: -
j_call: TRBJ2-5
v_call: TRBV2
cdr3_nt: TGTGCCAGCTGGGCAGTCCAAGAGACCCAGTACTTC
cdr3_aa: CASWAVQETQYF

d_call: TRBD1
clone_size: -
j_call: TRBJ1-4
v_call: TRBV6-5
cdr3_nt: TGTGCCAGCAGTTTCCGACAGGGCCGTGGGGAAAAACTGTTTTTT
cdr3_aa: CASSFRQGRGEKLFF

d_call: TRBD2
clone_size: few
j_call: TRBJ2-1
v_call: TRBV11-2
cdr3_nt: TGTGCCAGCAGCTTCCGTAGGACTAGCGGGAGTCCAAATGAGCAGTTCTTC
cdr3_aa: CASSFRRTSGSPNEQFF

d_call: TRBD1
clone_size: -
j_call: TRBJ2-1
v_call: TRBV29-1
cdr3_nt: TGCAGCGTTTTCACCGGGACAGGGGGCAATGAGCAGTTCTTC
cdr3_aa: CSVFTGTGGNEQFF

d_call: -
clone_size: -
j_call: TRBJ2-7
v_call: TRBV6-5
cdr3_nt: TGTGCCAGCAGTTACACGAACAACTACGAGCAGTACTTC
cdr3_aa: CASSYTNNYEQYF

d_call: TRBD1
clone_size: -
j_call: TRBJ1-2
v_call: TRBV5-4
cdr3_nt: TGTGCCAGCAGCACAACTGGACAGGACTATGGCTACACCTTC
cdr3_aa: CASSTTGQDYGYTF

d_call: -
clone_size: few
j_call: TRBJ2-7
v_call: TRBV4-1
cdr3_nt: TGCGCCAGCAGCCAACCGGGACACACTACTTACGAGCAGTACTTC
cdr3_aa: CASSQPGHTTYEQYF

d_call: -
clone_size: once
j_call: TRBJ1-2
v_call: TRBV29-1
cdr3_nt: TGCAGCACCCCGGAGGATGGCTACACCTTC
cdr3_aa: CSTPEDGYTF

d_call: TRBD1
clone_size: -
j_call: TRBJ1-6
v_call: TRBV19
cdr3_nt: TGTGCCAGTAGTCGGGACAGTGCTAGTTCACCCCTCCACTTT
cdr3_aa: CASSRDSASSPLHF

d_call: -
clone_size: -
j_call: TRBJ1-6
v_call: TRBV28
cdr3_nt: TGTGCCAGCAGTGAACTAAAGCTTAATTCACCCCTCCACTTT
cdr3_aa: CASSELKLNSPLHF

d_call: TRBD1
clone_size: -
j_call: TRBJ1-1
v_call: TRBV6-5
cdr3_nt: TGTGCCAGCCGACAGGGGTTCACTGAAGCTTTCTTT
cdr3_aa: CASRQGFTEAFF

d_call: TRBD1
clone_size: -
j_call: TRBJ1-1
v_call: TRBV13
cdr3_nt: TGTGCCAGCAGCACCCCAGGACAGGGGCGGAACACTGAAGCTTTCTTT
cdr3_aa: CASSTPGQGRNTEAFF

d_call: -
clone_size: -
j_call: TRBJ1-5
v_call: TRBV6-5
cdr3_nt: TGTGCCAGCAGGCCGACGGGGGGGAGCAATCAGCCCCAGCATTTT
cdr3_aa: CASRPTGGSNQPQHF

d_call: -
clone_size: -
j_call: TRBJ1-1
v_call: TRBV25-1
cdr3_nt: TGTGCCAGCAGTACGCGTGGGGAGCTAACTGAAGCTTTCTTT
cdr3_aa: CASSTRGELTEAFF

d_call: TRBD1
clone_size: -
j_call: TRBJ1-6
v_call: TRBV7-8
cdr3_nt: TGTGCCAGCAGAACCGGGACAGGGATTAATTCACCCCTCCACTTT
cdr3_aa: CASRTGTGINSPLHF

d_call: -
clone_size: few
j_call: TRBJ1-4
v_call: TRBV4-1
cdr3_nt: TGCGCCAGCAGCCTTCTAAGGGGGGAAAAACTGTTTTTT
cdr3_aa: CASSLLRGEKLFF

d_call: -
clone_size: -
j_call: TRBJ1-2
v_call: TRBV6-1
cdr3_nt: TGTGCCAGCAGTGAATTCGACAGGCGCCCCCCGGGCTACACCTTC
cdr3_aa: CASSEFDRRPPGYTF

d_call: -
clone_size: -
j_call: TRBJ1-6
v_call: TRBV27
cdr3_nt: TGTGCCAGCAGTAAAGGGGACTTCTCCTATAATTCACCCCTCCACTTT
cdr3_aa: CASSKGDFSYNSPLHF

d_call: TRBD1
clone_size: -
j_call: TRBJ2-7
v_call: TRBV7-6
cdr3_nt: TGTGCCAGCAGCTTCAGGACAGGGAACTACGAGCAGTACTTC
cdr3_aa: CASSFRTGNYEQYF

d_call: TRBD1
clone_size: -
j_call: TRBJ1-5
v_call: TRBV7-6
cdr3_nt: TGTGCCAGCAGCTCTGTGACAGGGCCGAATCAGCCCCAGCATTTT
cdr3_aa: CASSSVTGPNQPQHF

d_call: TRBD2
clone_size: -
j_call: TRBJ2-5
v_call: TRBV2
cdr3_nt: TGTGCCAGGCCCGGGACTACCCAAGAGACCCAGTACTTC
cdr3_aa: CARPGTTQETQYF

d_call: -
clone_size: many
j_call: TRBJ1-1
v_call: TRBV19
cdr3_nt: TGTGCCAGTAGTACGGGAAAGAACACTGAAGCTTTCTTT
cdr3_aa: CASSTGKNTEAFF

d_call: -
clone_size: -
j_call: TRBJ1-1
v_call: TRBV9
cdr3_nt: TGTGCCAGCAGCGTAGAAATAGGGGGTAACACTGAAGCTTTCTTT
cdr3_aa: CASSVEIGGNTEAFF

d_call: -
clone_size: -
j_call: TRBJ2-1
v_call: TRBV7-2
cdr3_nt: TGTGCCAGCAGCTCGAGTCAGGGTCATGAGCAGTTCTTC
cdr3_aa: CASSSSQGHEQFF

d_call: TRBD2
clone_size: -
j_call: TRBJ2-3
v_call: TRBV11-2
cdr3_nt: TGTGCCAGCAGCTTGTCTAGCGGGGGCCTTATCTCAGATACGCAGTATTTT
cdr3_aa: CASSLSSGGLISDTQYF

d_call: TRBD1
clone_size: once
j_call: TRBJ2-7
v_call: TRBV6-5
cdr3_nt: TGTGCCAGCAGTTACACCACAGGGGGCTACGAGCAGTACTTC
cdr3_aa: CASSYTTGGYEQYF

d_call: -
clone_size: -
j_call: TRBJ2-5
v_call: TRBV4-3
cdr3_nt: TGCGCCAGCAGCCCGTCATATGGCAGGGGAACCGGGGAGACCCAGTACTTC
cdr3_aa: CASSPSYGRGTGETQYF

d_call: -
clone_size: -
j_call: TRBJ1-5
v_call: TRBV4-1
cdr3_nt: TGCGCCAGCAGCCAAGAAACGTCGGGTGTCAACAATCAGCCCCAGCATTTT
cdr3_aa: CASSQETSGVNNQPQHF

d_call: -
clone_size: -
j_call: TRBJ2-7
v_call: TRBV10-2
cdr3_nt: TGCGCCAGCAGCGAGTCTGGGGAGAAGCTCCACGAGCAGTACTTC
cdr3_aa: CASSESGEKLHEQYF

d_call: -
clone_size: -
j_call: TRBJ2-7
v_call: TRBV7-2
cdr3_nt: TGTGCCAGCAGCTTAAATAGGGGTGCGTACGAGCAGTACTTC
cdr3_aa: CASSLNRGAYEQYF